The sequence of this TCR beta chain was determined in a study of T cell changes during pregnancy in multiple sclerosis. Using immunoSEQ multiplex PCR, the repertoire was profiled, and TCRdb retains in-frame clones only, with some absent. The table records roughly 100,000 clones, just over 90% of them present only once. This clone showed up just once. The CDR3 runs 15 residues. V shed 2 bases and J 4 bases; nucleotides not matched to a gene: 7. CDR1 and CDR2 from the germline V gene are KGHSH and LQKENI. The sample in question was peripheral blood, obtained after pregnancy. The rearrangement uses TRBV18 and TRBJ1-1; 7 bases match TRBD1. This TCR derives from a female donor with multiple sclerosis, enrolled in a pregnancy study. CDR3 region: CASSPGAGGSTEAFF. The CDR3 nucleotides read TGTGCCAGCTCACCAGGGGCAGGGGGTAGCACTGAAGCTTTCTTT.